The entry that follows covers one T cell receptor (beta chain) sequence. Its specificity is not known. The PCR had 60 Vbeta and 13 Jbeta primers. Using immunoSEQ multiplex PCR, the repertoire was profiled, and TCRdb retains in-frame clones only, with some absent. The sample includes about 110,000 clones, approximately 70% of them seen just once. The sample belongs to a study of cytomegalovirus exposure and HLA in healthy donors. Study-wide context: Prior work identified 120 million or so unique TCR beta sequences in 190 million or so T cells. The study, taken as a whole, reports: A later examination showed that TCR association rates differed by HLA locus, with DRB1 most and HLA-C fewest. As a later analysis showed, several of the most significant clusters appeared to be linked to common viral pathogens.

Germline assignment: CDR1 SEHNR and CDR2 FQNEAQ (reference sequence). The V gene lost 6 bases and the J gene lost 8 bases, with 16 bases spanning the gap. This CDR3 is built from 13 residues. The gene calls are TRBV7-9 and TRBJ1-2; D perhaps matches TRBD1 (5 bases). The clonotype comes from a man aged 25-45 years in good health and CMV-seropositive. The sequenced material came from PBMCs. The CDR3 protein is CASRSQGTGGYTF. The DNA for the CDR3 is TGTGCCAGCAGGTCCCAGGGTACTGGGGGCTACACCTTC.